A selection of T cell receptor beta chains follows, all from one sample in a study of early T cells in non-severe SARS-CoV-2 infection. MiXCR, applied by TCRdb to the 5' RACE reads, yields one record per CDR3 protein. There are more than 25,000 distinct CDR3 sequences in the sample; 5.4% occur only once, and roughly 0.87% lies in the top ten. The sequencing input was whole blood. The receptors originated from an adult who was a healthcare worker with PCR-confirmed SARS-CoV-2 infection or an uninfected control (not recorded which). CDR3s include the opening cysteine and the closing phenylalanine or tryptophan. A D gene is named only where the DNA matches it firmly. Size values are once, few and many counts, or a class for expanded clones, and some rows have none.

D gene,clone size,V gene,J gene,CDR3 DNA,CDR3 protein
.,many,TRBV5-1,TRBJ1-1,TGCGCCACCTCGAAACAGGACATGAACACTGAAGCTTTCTTT,CATSKQDMNTEAFF
.,.,TRBV7-2,TRBJ2-7,TGTGCCAGCAGCTTGATGGGGTTCCCCATCGAGCAGTACTTC,CASSLMGFPIEQYF
TRBD1,many,TRBV20-1,TRBJ1-1,TGCAGTGCTAGGATACAGGGGGGAACTGAAGCTTTCTTT,CSARIQGGTEAFF
.,.,TRBV7-8,TRBJ1-3,TGTGCCAGCAGCTCTTGGGACGGAGGAAACACCATATATTTT,CASSSWDGGNTIYF
.,many,TRBV7-9,TRBJ1-5,TGTGCCAGCAGCTTTAAGGACAATCAGCCCCAGCATTTT,CASSFKDNQPQHF
.,many,TRBV28,TRBJ2-1,TGTGCCAGCAGTTCAACCCATGAGCAGTTCTTC,CASSSTHEQFF
.,few,TRBV28,TRBJ1-5,TGTGCCAGCAGCCGGGACAAGCTTCAGCCCCAGCATTTT,CASSRDKLQPQHF
.,many,TRBV7-9,TRBJ2-1,TGTGCCAGCAGCTCCGACCGGGGTATAAGGGACAATGAGCAGTTCTTC,CASSSDRGIRDNEQFF
.,.,TRBV11-2,TRBJ2-7,TGTGCCAGCAGCTTAGGTCCGGGGGGCCACGAGCAGTACTTC,CASSLGPGGHEQYF
.,many,TRBV30,TRBJ1-1,TGTGCCTGGAGTGTATCCCGTGGTGAAGCTTTCTTT,CAWSVSRGEAFF
.,many,TRBV7-9,TRBJ1-5,TGTGCCAGCAGCTTAGCGGGTCCTGGGGCCCAGCCCCAGCATTTT,CASSLAGPGAQPQHF
.,many,TRBV5-5,TRBJ2-7,TGTGCCAGCGGGGGGGCAGCCTACGAGCAGTACTTC,CASGGAAYEQYF
TRBD2,few,TRBV4-2,TRBJ2-1,TGTGCCAGCAGCCTAACTAGCGGGAGCTACAATGAGCAGTTCTTC,CASSLTSGSYNEQFF
.,many,TRBV2,TRBJ1-1,TGTGCCACTAAAAGCGGAAGGGAGTATGAAGAAGCTTTCTTT,CATKSGREYEEAFF
.,many,TRBV6-1,TRBJ1-5,TGTGCCAGCAGTGAATGGAGAGGGCGAAGCAATCAGCCCCAGCATTTT,CASSEWRGRSNQPQHF
TRBD1,.,TRBV7-2,TRBJ2-7,TGTGCCAGCAGCTTTACAGGGGGTACCTACGAGCAGTACTTC,CASSFTGGTYEQYF
.,.,TRBV24-1,TRBJ1-1,TGTGCCACCAGTGGACCGAAGAACACTGAAGCTTTCTTT,CATSGPKNTEAFF
.,many,TRBV5-1,TRBJ1-2,TGCGCCAGCAGCTTTACGGAGGCAGCTAACTATGGCTACACCTTC,CASSFTEAANYGYTF
TRBD2,many,TRBV3-1,TRBJ2-7,TGTGCCAGCAGCCCCAACCCGGGACTAGCGGCCCTTGGCGGTTACTACGAGCAGTACTTC,CASSPNPGLAALGGYYEQYF
TRBD2,many,TRBV18,TRBJ2-2,TGTGCCAGCTCACACGGACTAGCCCTCCACGGGGAGCTGTTTTTT,CASSHGLALHGELFF
.,many,TRBV5-1,TRBJ1-6,TGCGCCAGCAGCGCCTTAGCCTTCACGGGATATAATTCACCCCTCCACTTT,CASSALAFTGYNSPLHF
.,few,TRBV18,TRBJ2-1,TGTGCCAGCTCACCACCAAGTGAGTACAATGAGCAGTTCTTC,CASSPPSEYNEQFF
TRBD2,many,TRBV6-5,TRBJ2-1,TGTGCCAGCAGTCTCACAGATCCGGGACTAGCGGAGATCTACAATGAGCAGTTCTTC,CASSLTDPGLAEIYNEQFF
.,few,TRBV20-1,TRBJ2-3,TGCAGTGCTAGAGACCCTGGTGCTAGCACAGATACGCAGTATTTT,CSARDPGASTDTQYF
TRBD2,few,TRBV7-6,TRBJ2-2,TGTGCCAGCAGTTATAGCGGGGGATACACCGGGGAGCTGTTTTTT,CASSYSGGYTGELFF
.,few,TRBV4-1,TRBJ2-6,TGCGCCAGCAGCCAAGTTGGGCTAGCCTACGGGGGGGCCAACGTCCTGACTTTC,CASSQVGLAYGGANVLTF
.,medium-sized,TRBV12-5,TRBJ2-2,TGTGCTAGTTCGCGGGACTCCAACACCGGGGAGCTGTTTTTT,CASSRDSNTGELFF
TRBD1,many,TRBV12-3/TRBV12-4,TRBJ2-2,TGTGCCAGCAGTCTGACAGGGGTTATCACCGGGGAGCTGTTTTTT,CASSLTGVITGELFF
.,many,TRBV12-3/TRBV12-4,TRBJ2-2,TGTGCCAGCAGTTCGCGAGGAACCGGGGAGCTGTTTTTT,CASSSRGTGELFF
.,many,TRBV6-2/TRBV6-3,TRBJ1-1,TGTGCCAGCAGTTATAAGAACACTGAAGCTTTCTTT,CASSYKNTEAFF
TRBD2,many,TRBV7-8,TRBJ2-5,TGTGCCAGCAGCGAAGCGGGGCACCGGAACTTC,CASSEAGHRNF
TRBD1,.,TRBV7-9,TRBJ2-6,TGTGCCAGCAGCCCCCGACAGGGGAGCTCTGGGGCCAACGTCCTGACTTTC,CASSPRQGSSGANVLTF
TRBD2,few,TRBV10-3,TRBJ2-2,TGTGCCATCAGCCCGACGGGAGGTTCGAACACCGGGGAGCTGTTTTTT,CAISPTGGSNTGELFF
.,many,TRBV5-1,TRBJ2-7,TGCGCCAGCAGCTTAACAGAGATTACGGTCGAGCAGTACTTC,CASSLTEITVEQYF
.,few,TRBV29-1,TRBJ1-1,TGCAGCGTCAGGACAGAGAACACTGAAGCTTTCTTT,CSVRTENTEAFF
.,many,TRBV6-4,TRBJ1-1,TGTGCCAGCAGTGACAAGGCGAACACTGAAGCTTTCTTT,CASSDKANTEAFF
.,few,TRBV30,TRBJ2-1,TGTGCCTGGACCCGGGGGAAACAGTTCTCCTACAATGAGCAGTTCTTC,CAWTRGKQFSYNEQFF
.,few,TRBV5-4,TRBJ2-5,TGTGCCAGCAGCCCAACCCCGGGGTTAGAGACCCAGTACTTC,CASSPTPGLETQYF
TRBD2,.,TRBV27,TRBJ2-4,TGTGCCAGCAGTCCTCGACCGGGACTAGCGGGCTTAGCCAAAAACATTCAGTACTTC,CASSPRPGLAGLAKNIQYF
.,many,TRBV9,TRBJ2-1,TGTGCCAGCAGCGGGGGGGCCTCTGTAAATGAGCAGTTCTTC,CASSGGASVNEQFF
TRBD1,many,TRBV28,TRBJ2-7,TGTGCCAGCAGTCGGACAGGGTATGAGACCTACGAGCAGTACTTC,CASSRTGYETYEQYF
TRBD1,few,TRBV18,TRBJ2-1,TGTGCCAGCTCGACAGGGCTTGTAGGGAATGAGCAGTTCTTC,CASSTGLVGNEQFF
.,.,TRBV20-1,TRBJ2-7,TGCAGTGCTACCGGGCCGTCCTACGAGCAGTACTTC,CSATGPSYEQYF
.,medium-sized,TRBV6-6,TRBJ1-1,TGTGCCAGCAGTTACTCCGGCCTCCTTGGGACTGAAGCTTTCTTT,CASSYSGLLGTEAFF
TRBD1,many,TRBV20-1,TRBJ2-7,TGCAGTGCTAGGCGGACAGGGATTCACCAGCAGTACTTC,CSARRTGIHQQYF
.,many,TRBV5-6,TRBJ2-7,TGTGCCAGCAGCTTGGCGCCCTACGAGCAGTACTTC,CASSLAPYEQYF
.,many,TRBV11-2,TRBJ2-5,TGTGCCAGCAGCCGAGTCGGGGAGACCCAGTACTTC,CASSRVGETQYF
TRBD1,few,TRBV20-1,TRBJ1-2,TGCAGTGCTAGAGGCAGGACAGGCAGCTATGGCTACACCTTC,CSARGRTGSYGYTF
.,.,TRBV20-1,TRBJ2-3,TGCAGTGCTAGAGATCCTGATGGGGCGGGCACAGATACGCAGTATTTT,CSARDPDGAGTDTQYF
TRBD1,many,TRBV7-9,TRBJ1-4,TGTGCCAGCAGCTTGGGACAGGGGAATGAAAAACTGTTTTTT,CASSLGQGNEKLFF
.,many,TRBV6-2/TRBV6-3,TRBJ1-2,TGTGCCAGCAGAAATGGACAAAGGGTTAACTATGGCTACACCTTC,CASRNGQRVNYGYTF